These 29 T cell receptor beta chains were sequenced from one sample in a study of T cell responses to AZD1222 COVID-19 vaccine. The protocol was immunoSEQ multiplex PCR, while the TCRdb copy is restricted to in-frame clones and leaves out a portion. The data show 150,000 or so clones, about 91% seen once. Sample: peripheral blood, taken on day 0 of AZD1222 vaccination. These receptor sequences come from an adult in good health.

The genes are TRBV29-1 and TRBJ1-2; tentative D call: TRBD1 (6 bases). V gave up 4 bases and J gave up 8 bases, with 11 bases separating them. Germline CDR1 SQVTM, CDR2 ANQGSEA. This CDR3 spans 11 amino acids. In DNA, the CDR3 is TGCAGCGTTGGCGCAGGGGAGGGCTACACCTTC. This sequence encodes CSVGAGEGYTF.

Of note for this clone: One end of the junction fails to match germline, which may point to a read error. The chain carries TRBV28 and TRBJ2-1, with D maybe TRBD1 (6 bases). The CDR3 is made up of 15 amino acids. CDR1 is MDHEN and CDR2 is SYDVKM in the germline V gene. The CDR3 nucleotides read TGTGCCAGCTGTTTAGGTGGGGGCGGGTACAATGAGCAGTTCTTC. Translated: CASCLGGGGYNEQFF.

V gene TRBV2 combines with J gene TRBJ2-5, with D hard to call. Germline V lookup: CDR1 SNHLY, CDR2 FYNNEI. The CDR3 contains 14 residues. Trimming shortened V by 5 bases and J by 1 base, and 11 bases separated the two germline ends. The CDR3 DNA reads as TGTGCCAGCAGTAAGGGCAGGTCCCAAGAGACCCAGTACTTC. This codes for CASSKGRSQETQYF.

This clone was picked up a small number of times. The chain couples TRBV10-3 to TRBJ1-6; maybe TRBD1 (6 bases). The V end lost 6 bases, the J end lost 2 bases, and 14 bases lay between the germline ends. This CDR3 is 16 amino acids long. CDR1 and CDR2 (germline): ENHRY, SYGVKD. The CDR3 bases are TGTGCCATCAGCCCCGACAGGTTCCCCTATAATTCACCCCTCCACTTT. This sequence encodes CAISPDRFPYNSPLHF.

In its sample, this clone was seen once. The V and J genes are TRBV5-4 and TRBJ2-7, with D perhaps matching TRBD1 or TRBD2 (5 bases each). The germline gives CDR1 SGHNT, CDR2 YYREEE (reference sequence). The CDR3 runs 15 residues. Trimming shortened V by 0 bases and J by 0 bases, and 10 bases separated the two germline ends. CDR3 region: CASSLEGTPSYEQYF. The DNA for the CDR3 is TGTGCCAGCAGCTTGGAGGGGACGCCCTCCTACGAGCAGTACTTC. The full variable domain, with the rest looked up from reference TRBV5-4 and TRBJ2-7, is ETGVTQSPTHLIKTRGQQVTLRCSSQSGHNTVSWYQQALGQGPQFIFQYYREEENGRGNFPPRFSGLQFPNYSSELNVNALELDDSALYLCASSLEGTPSYEQYFGPGTRLTVT.

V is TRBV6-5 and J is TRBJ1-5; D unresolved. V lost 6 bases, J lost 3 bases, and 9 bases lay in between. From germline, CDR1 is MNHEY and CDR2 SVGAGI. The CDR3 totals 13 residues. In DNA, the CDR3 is TGTGCCAGCAGGGCCCATATCAATCAGCCCCAGCATTTT. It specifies CASRAHINQPQHF.

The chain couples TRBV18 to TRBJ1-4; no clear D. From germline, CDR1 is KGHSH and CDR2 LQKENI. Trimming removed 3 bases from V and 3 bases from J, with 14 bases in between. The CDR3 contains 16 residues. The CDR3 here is CASSPIEPRANEKLFF. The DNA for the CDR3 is TGTGCCAGCTCACCTATAGAACCTCGAGCTAATGAAAAACTGTTTTTT.

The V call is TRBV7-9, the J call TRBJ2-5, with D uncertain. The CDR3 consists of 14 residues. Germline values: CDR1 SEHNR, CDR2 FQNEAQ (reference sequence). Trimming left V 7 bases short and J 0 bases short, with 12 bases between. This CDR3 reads CASTDLGNQETQYF. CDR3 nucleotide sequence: TGTGCCAGCACCGACCTGGGAAACCAAGAGACCCAGTACTTC.

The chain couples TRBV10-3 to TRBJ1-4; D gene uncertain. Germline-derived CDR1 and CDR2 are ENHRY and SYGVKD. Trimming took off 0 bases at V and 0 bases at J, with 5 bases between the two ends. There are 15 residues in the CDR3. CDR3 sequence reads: CAISESGTTNEKLFF. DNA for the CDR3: TGTGCCATCAGTGAGTCCGGGACAACTAATGAAAAACTGTTTTTT.

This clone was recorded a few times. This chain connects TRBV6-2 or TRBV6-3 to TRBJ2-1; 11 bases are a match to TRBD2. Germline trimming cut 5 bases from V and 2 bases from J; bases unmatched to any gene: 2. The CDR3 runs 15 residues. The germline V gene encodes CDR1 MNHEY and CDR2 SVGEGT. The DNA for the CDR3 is TGTGCCAGCAGTCAACTAGCGGGAGCCTACAATGAGCAGTTCTTC. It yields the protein CASSQLAGAYNEQFF.

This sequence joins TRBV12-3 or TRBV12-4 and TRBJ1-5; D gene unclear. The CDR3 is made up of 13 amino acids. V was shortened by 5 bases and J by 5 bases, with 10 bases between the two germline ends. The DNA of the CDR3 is TGTGCCAGCAGTCCCTTGGACCATCAGCCCCAGCATTTT. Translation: CASSPLDHQPQHF.

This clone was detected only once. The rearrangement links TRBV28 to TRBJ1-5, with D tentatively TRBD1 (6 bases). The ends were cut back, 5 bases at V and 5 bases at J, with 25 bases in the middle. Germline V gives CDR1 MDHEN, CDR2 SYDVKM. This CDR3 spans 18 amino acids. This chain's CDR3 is CASSASPGLGALDQPQHF. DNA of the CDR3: TGTGCCAGCAGTGCTAGTCCCGGGCTGGGGGCGCTGGATCAGCCCCAGCATTTT.

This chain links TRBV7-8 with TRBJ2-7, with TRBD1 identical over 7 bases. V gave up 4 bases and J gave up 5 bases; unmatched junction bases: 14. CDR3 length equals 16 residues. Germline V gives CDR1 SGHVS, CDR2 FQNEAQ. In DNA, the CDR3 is TGTGCCAGCAGCTCTACACTTATGACAGGGAGCCACGAGCAGTACTTC. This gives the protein CASSSTLMTGSHEQYF.

DNA of the CDR3: TGTGCCAGCAGCTTCGGCCGTACGACAGGGGAGCCCTACGAGCAGTACTTC. Protein product: CASSFGRTTGEPYEQYF. This rearrangement joins TRBV11-2 to TRBJ2-7; 8 nucleotides line up with TRBD1. CDR1 and CDR2 from the germline V gene are SGHAT and FQNNGV. The CDR3 totals 17 residues. V was pared by 3 bases and J by 2 bases, with 12 bases of the junction left unmatched. Full variable domain (rest looked up from reference TRBV11-2 and TRBJ2-7): EAGVAQSPRYKIIEKRQSVAFWCNPISGHATLYWYQQILGQGPKLLIQFQNNGVVDDSQLPKDRFSAERLKGVDSTLKIQPAKLEDSAVYLCASSFGRTTGEPYEQYFGPGTRLTVT.

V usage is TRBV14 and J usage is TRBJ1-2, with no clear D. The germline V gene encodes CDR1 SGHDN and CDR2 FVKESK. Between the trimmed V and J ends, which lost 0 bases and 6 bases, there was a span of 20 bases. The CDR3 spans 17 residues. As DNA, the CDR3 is TGTGCCAGCAGCCAAGAATCCGGTAACATCTTGGCGCATGGCTACACCTTC. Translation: CASSQESGNILAHGYTF.

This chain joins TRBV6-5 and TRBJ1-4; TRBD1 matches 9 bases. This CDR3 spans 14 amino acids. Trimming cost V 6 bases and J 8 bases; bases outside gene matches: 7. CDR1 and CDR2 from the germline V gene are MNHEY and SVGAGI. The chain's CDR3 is CASSLTGGREKLFF. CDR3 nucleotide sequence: TGTGCCAGCAGCCTGACAGGGGGTCGGGAAAAACTGTTTTTT.

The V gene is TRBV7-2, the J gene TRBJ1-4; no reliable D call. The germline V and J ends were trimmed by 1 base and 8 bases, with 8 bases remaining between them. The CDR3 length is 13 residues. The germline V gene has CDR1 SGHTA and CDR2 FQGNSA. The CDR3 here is CASSLVLGEKLFF. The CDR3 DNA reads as TGTGCCAGCAGCTTAGTCCTGGGAGAAAAACTGTTTTTT.

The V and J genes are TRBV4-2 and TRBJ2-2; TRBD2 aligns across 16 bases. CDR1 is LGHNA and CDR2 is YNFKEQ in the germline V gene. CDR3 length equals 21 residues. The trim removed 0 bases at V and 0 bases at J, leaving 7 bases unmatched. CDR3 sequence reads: CASSQEPRGLAGGPNTGELFF. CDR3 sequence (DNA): TGTGCCAGCAGCCAAGAGCCGAGGGGACTAGCGGGGGGGCCGAACACCGGGGAGCTGTTTTTT.

CDR3 sequence: CASSLTSGSSETQYF. The DNA of the CDR3 is TGTGCCAGCAGCTTAACTAGCGGGAGCTCAGAGACCCAGTACTTC. The rearrangement joins TRBV11-2 to TRBJ2-5, with 11 bases identical to TRBD2. The CDR3 has 15 amino acids. V shed 2 bases, J shed 4 bases, and the junction held 3 bases outside the gene matches. In germline, CDR1 is SGHAT, CDR2 FQNNGV.

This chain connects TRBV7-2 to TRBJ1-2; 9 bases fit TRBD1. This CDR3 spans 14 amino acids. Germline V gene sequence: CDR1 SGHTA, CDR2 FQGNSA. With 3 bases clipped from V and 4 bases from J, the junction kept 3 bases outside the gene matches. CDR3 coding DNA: TGTGCCAGCAGCTTCCCGGACAGGGGCTATGGCTACACCTTC. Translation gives CASSFPDRGYGYTF.

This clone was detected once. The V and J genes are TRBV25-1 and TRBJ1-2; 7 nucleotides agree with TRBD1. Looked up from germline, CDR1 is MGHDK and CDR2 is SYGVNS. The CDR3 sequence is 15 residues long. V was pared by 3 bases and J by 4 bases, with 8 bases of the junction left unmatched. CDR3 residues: CASSDGTERPYGYTF. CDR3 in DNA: TGTGCCAGCAGTGATGGGACAGAGAGACCCTATGGCTACACCTTC.

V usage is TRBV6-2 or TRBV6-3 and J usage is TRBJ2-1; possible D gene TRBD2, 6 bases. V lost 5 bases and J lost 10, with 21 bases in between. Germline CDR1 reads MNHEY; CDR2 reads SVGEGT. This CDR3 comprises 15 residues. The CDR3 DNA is TGTGCCAGCAGTCTAACGGGACTGGCCTATACCGAGCAGTTCTTC. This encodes CASSLTGLAYTEQFF.

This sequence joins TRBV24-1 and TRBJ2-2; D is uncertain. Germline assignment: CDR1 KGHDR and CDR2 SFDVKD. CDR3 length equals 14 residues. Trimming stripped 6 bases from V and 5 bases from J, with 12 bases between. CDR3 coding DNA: TGTGCCACCAGTAATCCCCCGCTAACCGGGGAGCTGTTTTTT. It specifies CATSNPPLTGELFF.

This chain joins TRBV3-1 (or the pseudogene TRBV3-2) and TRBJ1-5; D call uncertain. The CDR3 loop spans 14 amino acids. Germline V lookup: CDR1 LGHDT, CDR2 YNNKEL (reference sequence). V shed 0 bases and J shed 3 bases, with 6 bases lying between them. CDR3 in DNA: TGTGCCAGCAGCCAAGATTTGGTCAATCAGCCCCAGCATTTT. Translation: CASSQDLVNQPQHF.

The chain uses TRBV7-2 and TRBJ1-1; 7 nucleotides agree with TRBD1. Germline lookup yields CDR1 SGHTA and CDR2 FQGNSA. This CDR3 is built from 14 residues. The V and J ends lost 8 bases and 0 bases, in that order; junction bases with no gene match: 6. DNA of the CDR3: TGTGCCAGCGGATTCAGGGGGATGAACACTGAAGCTTTCTTT. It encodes CASGFRGMNTEAFF.

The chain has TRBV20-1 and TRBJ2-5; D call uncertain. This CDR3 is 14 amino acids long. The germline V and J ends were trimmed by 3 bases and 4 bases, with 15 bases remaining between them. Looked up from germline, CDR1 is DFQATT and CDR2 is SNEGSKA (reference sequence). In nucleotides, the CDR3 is TGCAGTGCTAGTCCCCTTTCGGTCTCAGAGACCCAGTACTTC. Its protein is CSASPLSVSETQYF.

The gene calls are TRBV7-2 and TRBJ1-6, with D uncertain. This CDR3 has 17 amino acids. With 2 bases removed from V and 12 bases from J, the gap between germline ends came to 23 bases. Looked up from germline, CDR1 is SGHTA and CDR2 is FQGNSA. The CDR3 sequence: CASSLQSRATGNRPLHF. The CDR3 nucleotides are TGTGCCAGCAGCTTACAGTCCCGGGCAACCGGGAATAGACCCCTCCACTTT. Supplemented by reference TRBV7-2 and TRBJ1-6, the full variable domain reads GAGVSQSPSNKVTEKGKDVELRCDPISGHTALYWYRQSLGQGLEFLIYFQGNSAPDKSGLPSDRFSAERTGGSVSTLTIQRTQQEDSAVYLCASSLQSRATGNRPLHFGNGTRLTVT.

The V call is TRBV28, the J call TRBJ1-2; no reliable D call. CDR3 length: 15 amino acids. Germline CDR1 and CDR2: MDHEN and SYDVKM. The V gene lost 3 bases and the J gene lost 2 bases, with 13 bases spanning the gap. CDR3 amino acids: CASSLARDQNYGYTF. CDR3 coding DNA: TGTGCCAGCAGTTTGGCTAGAGATCAAAACTATGGCTACACCTTC.

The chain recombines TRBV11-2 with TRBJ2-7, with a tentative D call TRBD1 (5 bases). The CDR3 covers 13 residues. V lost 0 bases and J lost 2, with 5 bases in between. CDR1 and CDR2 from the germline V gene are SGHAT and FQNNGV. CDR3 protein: CASSLETAYEQYF. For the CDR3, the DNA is TGTGCCAGCAGCTTAGAGACAGCCTACGAGCAGTACTTC.